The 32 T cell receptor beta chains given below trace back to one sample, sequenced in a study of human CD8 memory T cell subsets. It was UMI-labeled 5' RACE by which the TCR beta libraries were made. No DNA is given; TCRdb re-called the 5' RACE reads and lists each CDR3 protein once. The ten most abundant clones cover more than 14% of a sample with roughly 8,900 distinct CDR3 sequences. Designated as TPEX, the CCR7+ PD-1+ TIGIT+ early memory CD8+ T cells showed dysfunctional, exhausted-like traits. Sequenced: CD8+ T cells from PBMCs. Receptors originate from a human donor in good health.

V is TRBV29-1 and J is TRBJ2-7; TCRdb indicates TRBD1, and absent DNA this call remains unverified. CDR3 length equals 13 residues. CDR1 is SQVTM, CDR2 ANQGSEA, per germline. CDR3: CSVVANRNYEQYF.

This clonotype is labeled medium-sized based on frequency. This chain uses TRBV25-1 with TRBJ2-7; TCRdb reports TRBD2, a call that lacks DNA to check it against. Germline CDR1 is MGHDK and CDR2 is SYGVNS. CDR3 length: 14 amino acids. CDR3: CASSEPGLSDEQYF.

The CDR3 spells CASSVTGADQETQYF. V usage is TRBV9 and J usage is TRBJ2-5. CDR1 and CDR2 (germline): SGDLS, YYNGEE. The CDR3 covers 15 residues. The entire variable domain, with the rest obtained from reference TRBV9 and TRBJ2-5, is as follows: DSGVTQTPKHLITATGQRVTLRCSPRSGDLSVYWYQQSLDQGLQFLIQYYNGEERAKGNILERFSAQQFPDLHSELNLSSLELGDSALYFCASSVTGADQETQYFGPGTRLLVL.

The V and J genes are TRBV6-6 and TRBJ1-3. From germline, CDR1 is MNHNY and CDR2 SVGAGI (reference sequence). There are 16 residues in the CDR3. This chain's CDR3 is CASSYSGLSSGNTIYF.

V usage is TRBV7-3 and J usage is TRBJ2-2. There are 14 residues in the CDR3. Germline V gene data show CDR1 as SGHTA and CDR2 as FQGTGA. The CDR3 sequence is CASSFEKNTGELFF.

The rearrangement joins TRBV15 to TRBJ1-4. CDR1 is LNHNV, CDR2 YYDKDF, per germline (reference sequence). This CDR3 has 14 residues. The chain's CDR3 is CATSRHTTNEKLFF. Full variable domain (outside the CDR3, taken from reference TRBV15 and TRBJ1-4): DAMVIQNPRYQVTQFGKPVTLSCSQTLNHNVMYWYQQKSSQAPKLLFHYYDKDFNNEADTPDNFQSRRPNTSFCFLDIRSPGLGDTAMYLCATSRHTTNEKLFFGSGTQLSVL.

The CDR3 is CASSLDLHSEQYF. This chain joins TRBV11-2 and TRBJ2-7. This CDR3 spans 13 amino acids. Germline V gene lookup returns CDR1 SGHAT and CDR2 FQNNGV.

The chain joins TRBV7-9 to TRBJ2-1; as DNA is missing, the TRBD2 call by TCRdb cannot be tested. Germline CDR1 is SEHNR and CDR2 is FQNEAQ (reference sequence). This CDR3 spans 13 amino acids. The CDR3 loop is CASSLLAGNEQFF.

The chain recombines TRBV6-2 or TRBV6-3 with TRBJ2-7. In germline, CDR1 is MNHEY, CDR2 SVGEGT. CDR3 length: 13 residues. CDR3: CASSTAQTPSQYF.

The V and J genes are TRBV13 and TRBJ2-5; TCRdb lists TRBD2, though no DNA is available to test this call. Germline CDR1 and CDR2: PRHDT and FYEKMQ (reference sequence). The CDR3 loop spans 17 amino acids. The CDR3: CASSTRTSGSNQETQYF.

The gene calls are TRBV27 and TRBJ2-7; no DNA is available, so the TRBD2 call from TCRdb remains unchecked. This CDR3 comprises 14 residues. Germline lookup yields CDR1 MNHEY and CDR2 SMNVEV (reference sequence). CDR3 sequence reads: CASSEAGGDYEQYF.

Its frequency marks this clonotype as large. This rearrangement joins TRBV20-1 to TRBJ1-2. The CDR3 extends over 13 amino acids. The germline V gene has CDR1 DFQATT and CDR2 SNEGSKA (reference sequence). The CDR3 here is CSAPDKNNYGYTF.

CDR3 in amino acids: CASSPTATYEQYF. The chain couples TRBV7-2 to TRBJ2-7; absent DNA, TCRdb's TRBD2 call cannot be checked. CDR3 length equals 13 residues. Per the germline V gene, CDR1 is SGHTA and CDR2 is FQGNSA. The complete variable domain, with remaining parts taken from reference TRBV7-2 and TRBJ2-7, reads GAGVSQSPSNKVTEKGKDVELRCDPISGHTALYWYRQSLGQGLEFLIYFQGNSAPDKSGLPSDRFSAERTGGSVSTLTIQRTQQEDSAVYLCASSPTATYEQYFGPGTRLTVT.

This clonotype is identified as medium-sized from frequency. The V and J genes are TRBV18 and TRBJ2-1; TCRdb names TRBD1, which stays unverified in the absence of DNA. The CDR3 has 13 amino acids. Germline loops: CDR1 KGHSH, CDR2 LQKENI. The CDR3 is CASSPWQGNEQFF.

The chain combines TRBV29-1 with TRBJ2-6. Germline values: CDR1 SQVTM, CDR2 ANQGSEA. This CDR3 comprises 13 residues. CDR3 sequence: CSVRDSGANVLTF.

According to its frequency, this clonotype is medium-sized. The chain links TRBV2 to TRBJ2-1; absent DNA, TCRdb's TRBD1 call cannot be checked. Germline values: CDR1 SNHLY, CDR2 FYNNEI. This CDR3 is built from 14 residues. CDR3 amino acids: CASREDRGLSEQFF.

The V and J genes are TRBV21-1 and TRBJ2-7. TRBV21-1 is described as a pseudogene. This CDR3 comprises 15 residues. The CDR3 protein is CASSNALWGSYEQYF.

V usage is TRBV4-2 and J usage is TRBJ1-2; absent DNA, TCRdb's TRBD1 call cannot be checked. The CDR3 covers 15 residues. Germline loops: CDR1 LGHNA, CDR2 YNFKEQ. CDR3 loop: CASSQHRDTNYGYTF.

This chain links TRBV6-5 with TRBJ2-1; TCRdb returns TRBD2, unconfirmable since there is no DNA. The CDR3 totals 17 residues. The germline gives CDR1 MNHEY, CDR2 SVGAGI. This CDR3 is CASSYGTSGVSYNEQFF.

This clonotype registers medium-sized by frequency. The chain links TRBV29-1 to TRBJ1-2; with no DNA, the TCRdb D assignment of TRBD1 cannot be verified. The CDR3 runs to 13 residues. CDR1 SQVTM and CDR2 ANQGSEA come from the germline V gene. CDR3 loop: CSSTTGGATGYTF. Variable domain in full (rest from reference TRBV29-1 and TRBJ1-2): SAVISQKPSRDICQRGTSLTIQCQVDSQVTMMFWYRQQPGQSLTLIATANQGSEATYESGFVIDKFPISRPNLTFSTLTVSNMSPEDSSIYLCSSTTGGATGYTFGSGTRLTVV.

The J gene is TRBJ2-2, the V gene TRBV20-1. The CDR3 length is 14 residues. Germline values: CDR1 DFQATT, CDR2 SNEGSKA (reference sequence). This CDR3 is CSASSRWGTGELFF.

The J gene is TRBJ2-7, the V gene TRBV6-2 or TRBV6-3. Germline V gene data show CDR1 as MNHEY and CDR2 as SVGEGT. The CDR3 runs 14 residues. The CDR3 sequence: CASSYSTGGYEQYF.

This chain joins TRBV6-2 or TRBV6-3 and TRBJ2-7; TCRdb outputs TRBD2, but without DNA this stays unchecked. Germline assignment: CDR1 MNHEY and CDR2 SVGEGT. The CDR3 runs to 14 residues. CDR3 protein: CASSSGTSKDEQYF.

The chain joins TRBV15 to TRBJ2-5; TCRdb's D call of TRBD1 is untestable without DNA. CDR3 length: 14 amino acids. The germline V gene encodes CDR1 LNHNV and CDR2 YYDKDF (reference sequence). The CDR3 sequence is CATSTPAGGETQYF.

The CDR3 sequence is CASSPRTSGGYNEQFF. This rearrangement joins TRBV7-9 to TRBJ2-1; the TCRdb call, TRBD2, lacks DNA for checking. Germline values: CDR1 SEHNR, CDR2 FQNEAQ (reference sequence). CDR3 length: 16 residues.

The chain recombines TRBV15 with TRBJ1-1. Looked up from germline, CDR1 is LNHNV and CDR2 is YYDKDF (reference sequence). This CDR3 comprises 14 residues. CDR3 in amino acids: CATSREGARVEAFF.

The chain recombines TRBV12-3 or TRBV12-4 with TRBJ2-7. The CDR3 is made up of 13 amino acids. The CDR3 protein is CASTGMSSYEQYF.

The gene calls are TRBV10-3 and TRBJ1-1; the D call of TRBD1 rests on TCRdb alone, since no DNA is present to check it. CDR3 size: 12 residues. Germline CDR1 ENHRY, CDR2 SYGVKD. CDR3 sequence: CAISTSGTEAFF.

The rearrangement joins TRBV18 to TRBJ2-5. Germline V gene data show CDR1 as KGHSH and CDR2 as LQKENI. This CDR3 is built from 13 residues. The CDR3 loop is CASSPGFPETQYF.

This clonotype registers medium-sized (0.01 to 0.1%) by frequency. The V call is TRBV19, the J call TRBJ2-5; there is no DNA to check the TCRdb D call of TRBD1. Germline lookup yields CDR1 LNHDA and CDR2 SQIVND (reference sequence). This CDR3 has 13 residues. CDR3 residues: CASSYRIQETQYF.

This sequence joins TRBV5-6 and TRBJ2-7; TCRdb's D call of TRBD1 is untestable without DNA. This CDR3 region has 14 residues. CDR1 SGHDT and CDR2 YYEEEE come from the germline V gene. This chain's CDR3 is CASSLAGTAAEQYF.

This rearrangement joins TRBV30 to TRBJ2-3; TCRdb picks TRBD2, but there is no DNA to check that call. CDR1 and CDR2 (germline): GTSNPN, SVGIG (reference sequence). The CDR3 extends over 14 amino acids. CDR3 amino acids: CAWDGLAGTDTQYF.